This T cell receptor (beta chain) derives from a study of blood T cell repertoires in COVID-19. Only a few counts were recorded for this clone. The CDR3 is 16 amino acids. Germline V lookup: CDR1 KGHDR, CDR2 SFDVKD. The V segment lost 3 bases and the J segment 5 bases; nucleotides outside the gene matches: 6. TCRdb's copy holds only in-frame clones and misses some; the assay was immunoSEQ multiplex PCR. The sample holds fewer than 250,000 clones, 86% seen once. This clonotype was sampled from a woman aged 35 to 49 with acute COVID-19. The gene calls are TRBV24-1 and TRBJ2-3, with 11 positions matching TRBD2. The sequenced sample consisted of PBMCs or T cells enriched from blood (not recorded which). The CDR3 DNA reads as TGTGCCACCAGTGATCATATAGCGGGAGGGCAAGATACGCAGTATTTT. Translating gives CATSDHIAGGQDTQYF.